This T cell receptor beta chain originates from a study of cytomegalovirus exposure and HLA in healthy donors. This clone was seen just once. Its antigen remains unknown. Notes on the study in general: A later analysis reported that several of the most significant clusters appeared to be linked to common viral pathogens, among them Epstein-Barr virus. As confirmed in vitro, a few CMV-associated chains were specific for CMV antigens.

The PCR was carried out with 60 Vbeta primers and 13 Jbeta primers. Assay used: immunoSEQ multiplex PCR; TCRdb lists only in-frame clones, some missing. The sample yields 150,000 to 200,000 clones, approximately 86% seen once. The CDR3 runs 12 residues. CDR1 is GTSNPN, CDR2 SVGIG, per germline (reference sequence). With 2 bases removed from V and 5 bases from J, the gap between germline ends came to 6 bases. The TCR originated in a young woman in good health and CMV-seronegative. J is TRBJ2-2 and V is TRBV30; no reliable D call. The sample consisted of PBMCs. The CDR3 DNA is TGTGCCTGGAGTCTGTCGACCGGGGAGCTGTTTTTT. Translated, it gives CAWSLSTGELFF.